Given below is one T cell receptor beta chain in context. Its antigen remains unknown. Germline V gene data show CDR1 as MNHEY and CDR2 as SVGAGI. This CDR3 is 15 amino acids long. J gave up 9 bases and V 6 bases, and 10 bases lay outside the gene matches. This sample stems from a study of cytomegalovirus exposure and HLA in healthy donors. Study-wide results and caveats: In an earlier analysis, most TCR beta V segments were productive about 90% or about 30% of the time. In a later analysis, HLA-associated TCR beta chains were more clonally expanded than equally common others.

PCR used 60 Vbeta primers and 13 Jbeta primers. Repertoires were generated with immunoSEQ multiplex PCR, while TCRdb's copy carries only in-frame clones and drops some. In the table there are about 120,000 clones, roughly four fifths of which are singletons. This rearrangement joins TRBV6-5 to TRBJ1-6, with 8 bases matching TRBD1. The source material was PBMCs. This receptor was identified in a young woman in good health and CMV-seronegative. The CDR3 DNA sequence: TGTGCCAGCAGCCCTCAGGGGGCCGGCAGTTCACCCCTCCACTTT. This gives the protein CASSPQGAGSSPLHF.